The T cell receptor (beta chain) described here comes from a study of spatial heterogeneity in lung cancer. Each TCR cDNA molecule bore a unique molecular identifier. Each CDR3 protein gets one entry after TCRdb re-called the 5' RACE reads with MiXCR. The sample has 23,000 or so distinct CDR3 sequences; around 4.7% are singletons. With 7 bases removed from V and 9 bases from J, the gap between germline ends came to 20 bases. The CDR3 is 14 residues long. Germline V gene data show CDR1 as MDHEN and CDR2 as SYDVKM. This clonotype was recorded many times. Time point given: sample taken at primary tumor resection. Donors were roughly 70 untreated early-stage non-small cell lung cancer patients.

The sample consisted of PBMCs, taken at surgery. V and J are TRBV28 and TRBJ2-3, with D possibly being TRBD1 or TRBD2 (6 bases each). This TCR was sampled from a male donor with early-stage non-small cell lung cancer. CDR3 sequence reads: CASTKDWGRDTQYF. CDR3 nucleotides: TGTGCCAGCACCAAAGACTGGGGGCGGGACACGCAGTATTTT.